This T cell receptor beta chain was sequenced for a study of T-cell reconstitution after alpha-beta-depleted transplantation in children (dated by TCRdb to between 2015 and 2016). A note on the overall study: The study quantitatively tracked T-cell immune reconstitution after TCRalphabeta/CD19-depleted allogeneic hematopoietic cell transplantation in children using TCR repertoire profiling. General conclusions and limits of the study: The apparently early recovery of alphabetaT-cell counts about two months after transplant reportedly depended on only several hundred rapidly expanded clones that came from non-depleted graft cells. The high TCRbeta diversity at day 60 in some patients was ascribed to recipient T cells and intrathymic progenitors that had survived conditioning. Over the following months the frequencies of hyperexpanded clones went down, and after one year T-cell counts and TCRbeta diversity were mostly credited to newly produced T cells.

V lost 5 bases and J lost 5 bases; the stretch between them is 19 bases long. From the cysteine through the phenylalanine, the CDR3 covers 15 amino acids. Just CDR3 DNA is preserved here, 45 bases in frame from base 1. Per the publication, the treatment or condition label means: allogeneic hematopoietic cell transplantation with graft depleted of TCRalphabeta T cells and CD19 B cells. TCRalphabeta/CD19-depleted allogeneic hematopoietic cell grafts were given to the transplant recipients, all of whom were children. Library generation was performed with PCR. TCRdb lists the instrument as Illumina HiSeq 2500. Molecular barcoding was employed in the preparation of TCR libraries, with unique molecular identifiers being used to normalize TCRbeta repertoire quantification. TCRdb redid the processing of the public reads, applying fastp at Q25 and MiXCR, and retained in-frame beta chains. Every entry covers one CDR3 protein and lists the most common genes and DNA from its rows. This sample holds a few hundred thousand distinct CDR3 sequences; 20% to 30% were observed only once. The top ten hold around 4.8% of the sample.

To note about this clonotype: No cognate antigen has been identified for it. The input lacks base qualities; no much larger clone sits a single base away.

This sequence was found in a female patient aged 2-9 years who had a stem cell transplant for congenital amegakaryocytic thrombocytopenia, so the T cells may come from the graft donor. The chain joins TRBV12-3 or TRBV12-4 to TRBJ2-7; the D gene is perhaps TRBD2, from 7 matching bases. The material was PBMCs, mostly from graft donor cells, obtained 360 days after TCRalphabeta/CD19-depleted stem cell transplant. For the CDR3, the sequence is CASSAIRGAVDEQYF. The DNA sequence is TGTGCCAGCAGTGCCATCCGGGGGGCTGTTGACGAGCAGTACTTC.